This T cell receptor (beta chain) is drawn from a study of T-cell reconstitution after alpha-beta-depleted transplantation in children. For TCRbeta, the library was prepared with unique molecular identifiers. TCRdb re-derived calls from the PCR reads in MiXCR, one entry per CDR3 protein. The sample comprises about 590,000 distinct CDR3 sequences, 10% to 15% of which are singletons, and 2.2% rests with the top ten. The V and J ends lost 6 bases and 4 bases respectively, with 12 bases between them. Per germline, CDR1 SQVTM and CDR2 ANQGSEA. The CDR3 contains 12 residues. This clonotype was found many times.

The genes are TRBV29-1 and TRBJ1-1; D is perhaps TRBD1 (5 bases). The sequence came from a male patient aged 10 to 17 who had a stem cell transplant for acute myeloid leukemia, so the T cells may come from the graft donor. The starting material was PBMCs, mostly from graft donor cells, obtained 360 days after TCRalphabeta/CD19-depleted stem cell transplant. CDR3: CSVGTTGTEAFF. CDR3 bases: TGCAGCGTAGGGACCACGGGCACTGAAGCTTTCTTT.